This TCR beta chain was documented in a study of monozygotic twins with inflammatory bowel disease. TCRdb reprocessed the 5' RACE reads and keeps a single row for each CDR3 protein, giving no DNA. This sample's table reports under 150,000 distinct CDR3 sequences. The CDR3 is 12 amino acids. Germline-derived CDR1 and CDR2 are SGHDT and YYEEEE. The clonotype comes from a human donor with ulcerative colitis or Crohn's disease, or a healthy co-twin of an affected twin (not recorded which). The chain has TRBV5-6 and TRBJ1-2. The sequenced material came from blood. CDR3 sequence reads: CASSSHPYGYTF.